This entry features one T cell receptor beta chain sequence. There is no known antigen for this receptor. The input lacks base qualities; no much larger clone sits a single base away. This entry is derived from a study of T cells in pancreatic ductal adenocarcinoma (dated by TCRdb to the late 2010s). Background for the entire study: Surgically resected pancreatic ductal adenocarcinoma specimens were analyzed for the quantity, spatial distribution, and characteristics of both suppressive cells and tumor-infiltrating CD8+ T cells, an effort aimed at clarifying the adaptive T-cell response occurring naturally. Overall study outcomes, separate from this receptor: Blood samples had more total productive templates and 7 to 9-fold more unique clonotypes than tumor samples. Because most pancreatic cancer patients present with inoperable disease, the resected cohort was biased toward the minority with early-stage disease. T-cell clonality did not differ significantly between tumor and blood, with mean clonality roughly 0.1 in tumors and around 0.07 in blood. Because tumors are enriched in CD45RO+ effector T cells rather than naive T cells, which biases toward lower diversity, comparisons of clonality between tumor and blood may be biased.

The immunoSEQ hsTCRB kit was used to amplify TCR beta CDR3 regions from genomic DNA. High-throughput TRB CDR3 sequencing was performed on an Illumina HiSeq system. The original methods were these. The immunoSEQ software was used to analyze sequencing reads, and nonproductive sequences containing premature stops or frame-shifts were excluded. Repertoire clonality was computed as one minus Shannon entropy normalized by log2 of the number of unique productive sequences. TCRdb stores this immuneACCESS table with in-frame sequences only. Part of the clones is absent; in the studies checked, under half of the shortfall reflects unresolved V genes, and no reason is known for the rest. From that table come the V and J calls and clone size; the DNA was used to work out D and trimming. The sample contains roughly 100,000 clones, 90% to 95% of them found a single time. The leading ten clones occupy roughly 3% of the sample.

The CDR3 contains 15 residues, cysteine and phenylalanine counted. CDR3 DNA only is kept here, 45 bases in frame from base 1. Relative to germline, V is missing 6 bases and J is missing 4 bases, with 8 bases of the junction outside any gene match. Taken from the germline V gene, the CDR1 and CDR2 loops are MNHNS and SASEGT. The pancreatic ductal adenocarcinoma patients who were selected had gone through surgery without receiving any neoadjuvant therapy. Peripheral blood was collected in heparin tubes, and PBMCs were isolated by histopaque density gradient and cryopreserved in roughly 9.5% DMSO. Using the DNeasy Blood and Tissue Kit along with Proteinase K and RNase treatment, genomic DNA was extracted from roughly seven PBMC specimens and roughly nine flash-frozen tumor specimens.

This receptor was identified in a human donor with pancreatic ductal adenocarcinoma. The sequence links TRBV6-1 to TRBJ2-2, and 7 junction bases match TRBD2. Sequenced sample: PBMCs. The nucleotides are TGTGCCAGCAGCGCGGGAGCGGGGACCACCGGGGAGCTGTTTTTT. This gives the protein CASSAGAGTTGELFF.